Listed below are T cell receptor beta chains from one sample, sequenced in a study of control samples from healthy donors and cancer patients. The table came from immunoSEQ multiplex PCR; TCRdb's copy has only in-frame clones and leaves some out. The table records roughly 370,000 clones, roughly 90% of them present only once. Sequencing used PBMCs. The receptors stem from a man aged 35 to 55 with head and neck cancer. The CDR3 runs from the conserved cysteine through the conserved F or W. Each record gives: D gene, V gene, CDR3 length, J gene, CDR3 protein. A D gene is named only where the DNA matches it firmly.

NA	TRBV7-2	17	TRBJ2-7	CASSLEGSGQGRYEQYF
NA	TRBV2	15	TRBJ1-1	CASSEWKTEGTEAFF
TRBD1	TRBV3-1/TRBV3-2	15	TRBJ1-5	CASSPGTGSNQPQHF
NA	TRBV4-2	16	TRBJ2-1	CASSQYAAGSYNEQFF
NA	TRBV6-5	16	TRBJ2-7	CASSYASGTLRDEQYF
NA	TRBV5-4	12	TRBJ1-1	CASSFANTEAFF
NA	TRBV19	15	TRBJ1-5	CASSSGGAFNQPQHF
NA	TRBV6-5	13	TRBJ1-6	CASSPDYNSPLHF
TRBD2	TRBV19	17	TRBJ2-1	CASSFSGSTRSYNEQFF
TRBD2	TRBV6-6	16	TRBJ2-1	CASSATGLAGRNEQFF
NA	TRBV18	14	TRBJ2-1	CASSPSVVYNEQFF
NA	TRBV27	15	TRBJ1-5	CASSFQGIGNQPQHF